The clone carrying this T cell receptor (beta chain) was seen at least ten times. TCRdb re-derived calls from the RT-PCR reads in MiXCR, one entry per CDR3 protein. The sample has about 700,000 distinct CDR3 sequences; 12% to 15% are singletons. V trimming: 6 bases; J trimming: 6 bases; junction bases outside the gene matches: 9. Germline CDR1 reads ENHRY; CDR2 reads SYGVKD. CDR3 length equals 14 residues. The receptor was isolated from a female donor in good health, serving as a healthy control. V is TRBV10-3 and J is TRBJ2-7; 9 bases fit TRBD2. The sequenced material came from memory CD4+ T cells from blood. As DNA, the CDR3 is TGTGCCATCAGGTCCGGGACTAGCTCGGCCGAGCAGTACTTC. Its translation is CAIRSGTSSAEQYF.